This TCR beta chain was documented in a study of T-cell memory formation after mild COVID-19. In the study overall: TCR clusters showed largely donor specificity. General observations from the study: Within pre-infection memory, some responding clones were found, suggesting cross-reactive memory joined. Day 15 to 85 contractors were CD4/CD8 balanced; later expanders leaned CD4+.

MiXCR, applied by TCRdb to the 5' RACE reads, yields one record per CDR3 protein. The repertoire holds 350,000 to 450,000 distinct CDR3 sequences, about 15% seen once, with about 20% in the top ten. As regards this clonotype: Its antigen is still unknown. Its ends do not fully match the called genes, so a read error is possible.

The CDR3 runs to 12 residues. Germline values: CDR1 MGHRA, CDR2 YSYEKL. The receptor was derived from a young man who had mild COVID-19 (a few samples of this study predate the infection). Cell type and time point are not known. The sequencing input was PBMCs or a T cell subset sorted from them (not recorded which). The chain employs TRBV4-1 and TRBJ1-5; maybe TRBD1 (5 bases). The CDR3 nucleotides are TGCGCCAGCAGCCAAACAGGTCAGCGCCAGCATTTT. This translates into CASSQTGQRQHF.